The 24 T cell receptor beta chains below come from one sample, sequenced in a study of cytomegalovirus exposure and HLA in healthy donors. PCR used 60 Vbeta primers and 13 Jbeta primers. The protocol was immunoSEQ multiplex PCR, while the TCRdb copy is restricted to in-frame clones and leaves out a portion. The sample consists of 110,000 to 150,000 clones, about 72% of them appearing once. Sequenced input: PBMCs. The receptors stem from a middle-aged man in good health and CMV-seronegative.

This CDR3 reads CASRSWGGSYEQYF. As DNA, the CDR3 is TGTGCCAGCCGGAGCTGGGGGGGCTCCTACGAGCAGTACTTC. V is TRBV5-6 and J is TRBJ2-7; 7 bases are a match to TRBD2. CDR1 and CDR2 (germline): SGHDT, YYEEEE. Trimming cost V 7 bases and J 0 bases; bases outside gene matches: 7. There are 14 residues in the CDR3.

This chain uses TRBV27 with TRBJ1-1, with TRBD1 matching 7 bases. Germline V CDR1 and CDR2: MNHEY, SMNVEV (reference sequence). J lost 9 bases, V lost 0 bases, and 4 bases had no gene match. This CDR3 region has 13 residues. The CDR3 loop reads CASSLSGTAKAFF. Here the CDR3 DNA reads TGTGCCAGCAGTTTATCGGGGACAGCCAAAGCTTTCTTT.

The V gene is TRBV6-5, the J gene TRBJ2-1, with 8 nucleotides matching TRBD2. The CDR3 loop spans 15 amino acids. Germline values: CDR1 MNHEY, CDR2 SVGAGI. V lost 2 bases, J lost 10 bases, and 10 bases stayed unmatched. The CDR3 spells CASSYLTRGGNEQFF. The DNA of the CDR3 is TGTGCCAGCAGTTACCTAACCCGGGGGGGGAACGAGCAGTTCTTC.

CDR3 region: CASSPHGEQYF. CDR3 bases: TGTGCCAGCAGTCCCCACGGCGAGCAGTACTTC. The chain links TRBV28 to TRBJ2-7; D remains unclear. CDR1 and CDR2 (germline): MDHEN, SYDVKM. The CDR3 is 11 amino acids. The ends were cut back, 5 bases at V and 6 bases at J, with 8 bases in the middle. Full variable domain (missing parts from reference TRBV28 and TRBJ2-7): DVKVTQSSRYLVKRTGEKVFLECVQDMDHENMFWYRQDPGLGLRLIYFSYDVKMKEKGDIPEGYSVSREKKERFSLILESASTNQTSMYLCASSPHGEQYFGPGTRLTVT.

This sequence joins TRBV9 and TRBJ2-3, with TRBD2 identical over 7 bases. The CDR3 has 14 amino acids. Trimming cost V 1 base and J 5 bases; bases outside gene matches: 4. Looked up from germline, CDR1 is SGDLS and CDR2 is YYNGEE. CDR3 residues: CASSVLGGGDTQYF. Here the CDR3 DNA reads TGTGCCAGCAGCGTATTGGGGGGGGGAGATACGCAGTATTTT.

The rearrangement links TRBV5-5 to TRBJ1-3; D uncertain. Germline assignment: CDR1 SGHKS and CDR2 YYEKEE (reference sequence). Trimming took off 0 bases at V and 9 bases at J, with 19 bases between the two ends. The CDR3 spans 16 residues. CDR3 in amino acids: CASSLALGKAGGTIYF. The CDR3 DNA follows: TGTGCCAGCAGCTTGGCTCTCGGGAAAGCCGGAGGCACCATATATTTT.

This sequence joins TRBV5-6 and TRBJ1-2, with TRBD1 matching 9 bases. From germline, CDR1 is SGHDT and CDR2 YYEEEE. With V trimmed by 2 bases and J by 7 bases, 3 bases remained unmatched. The CDR3 is made up of 13 amino acids. The CDR3 coding sequence is TGTGCCAGCAGCTTACAGGGGGCATGTGGCTACACCTTC. This gives the protein CASSLQGACGYTF.

This sequence joins TRBV7-2 and TRBJ1-1, with D possibly TRBD1 on 5 matching bases. The CDR3 loop spans 15 amino acids. Trimming removed 5 bases at V and 1 base at J, with 14 bases between. Germline V lookup: CDR1 SGHTA, CDR2 FQGNSA. The CDR3 nucleotides read TGTGCCAGCAGCGTGGGGCCGACGGGGAACACTGAAGCTTTCTTT. This gives the protein CASSVGPTGNTEAFF. The whole variable domain, filled in from reference TRBV7-2 and TRBJ1-1, reads GAGVSQSPSNKVTEKGKDVELRCDPISGHTALYWYRQSLGQGLEFLIYFQGNSAPDKSGLPSDRFSAERTGGSVSTLTIQRTQQEDSAVYLCASSVGPTGNTEAFFGQGTRLTVV.

This clone has only one observation. V is TRBV7-2 and J is TRBJ2-7, with 10 bases fitting TRBD2. This CDR3 spans 15 amino acids. After removal of 3 bases from V and 2 bases from J, the junction contained 4 bases not matched to a gene. CDR1 and CDR2 (germline): SGHTA, FQGNSA. The CDR3 is CASSFSSGRAYEQYF. CDR3 nucleotides: TGTGCCAGCAGCTTCTCGAGCGGGAGGGCCTACGAGCAGTACTTC. The full variable domain, with the rest looked up from reference TRBV7-2 and TRBJ2-7, is GAGVSQSPSNKVTEKGKDVELRCDPISGHTALYWYRQSLGQGLEFLIYFQGNSAPDKSGLPSDRFSAERTGGSVSTLTIQRTQQEDSAVYLCASSFSSGRAYEQYFGPGTRLTVT.

This chain uses TRBV4-3 with TRBJ2-7, with TRBD1 identical over 7 bases. The trim removed 3 bases at V and 5 bases at J, leaving 16 bases unmatched. CDR3 length: 17 amino acids. The germline CDR1 and CDR2 sequences are LGHNA and YSLEER. Here the CDR3 DNA reads TGCGCCAGCAGCCAGGGCAAGGGACAGAACCTTGGCAACGAGCAGTACTTC. This codes for CASSQGKGQNLGNEQYF.

V usage is TRBV4-1 and J usage is TRBJ2-2, with TRBD1 identical over 10 bases. The germline V gene encodes CDR1 MGHRA and CDR2 YSYEKL. The V gene end was trimmed by 4 bases and the J gene end by 4 bases; junction bases not matched to a gene: 15. This CDR3 contains 19 residues. The CDR3 spells CASSPTRYQTGGSTGELFF. CDR3 DNA: TGCGCCAGCAGCCCCACCCGCTATCAGACAGGGGGCAGCACCGGGGAGCTGTTTTTT.

This sequence joins TRBV11-3 and TRBJ2-1, with unresolved D. Trimming took 5 bases from V and 2 from J, leaving 10 bases between them. The CDR3 length is 14 residues. Germline V gene sequence: CDR1 SGHNT, CDR2 YENEEA. The CDR3 DNA sequence: TGTGCCAGCAGCAACCCCCCGGCCTACAATGAGCAGTTCTTC. It yields the protein CASSNPPAYNEQFF.

The chain recombines TRBV6-4 with TRBJ1-1; no firm D call. The CDR3 extends over 10 amino acids. The V gene lost 8 bases and the J gene lost 3 bases, with 4 bases spanning the gap. The V gene's germline CDR1 is MRHNA and CDR2 SNTAGT. The CDR3: CASLDTEAFF. The CDR3 DNA reads as TGTGCCAGCTTAGACACTGAAGCTTTCTTT.

The chain is built from TRBV7-2 and TRBJ1-1, with D perhaps TRBD1 (5 bases). CDR1 is SGHTA, CDR2 FQGNSA, per germline. Trimming cost V 5 bases and J 1 base, with 8 bases left between them. The CDR3 runs to 13 residues. CDR3 in amino acids: CASSLTENTEAFF. CDR3 bases: TGTGCCAGCAGCCTGACAGAGAACACTGAAGCTTTCTTT.

The gene calls are TRBV4-1 and TRBJ2-5; D is perhaps TRBD1 (6 bases). The J call is doubtful: the DNA matches TRBJ2-7 better. Germline V gene lookup returns CDR1 MGHRA and CDR2 YSYEKL. The CDR3 runs to 15 residues. The CDR3 region has the DNA TGCGCCAGCAGCCAAGAGGGACAACCTTCCTACGAGCAGTACTTC. Its translation is CASSQEGQPSYEQYF.

V gene TRBV21-1 combines with J gene TRBJ2-7; the D call in the table, TRBD2, was not verified against the DNA. TRBV21-1 is flagged as a pseudogene. The CDR3 is 15 amino acids. The CDR3 region has the DNA TGTGCCAGCAGCAAAAGGAAGGAGGGCTCCTACGAGCAGTACTTC. Translated: CASSKRKEGSYEQYF.

This clone came up a few times. The chain is built from TRBV6-6 and TRBJ1-3, with a possible D match to TRBD1 (5 bases). Trimming left V 6 bases short and J 0 bases short, with 12 bases between. Germline V gives CDR1 MNHNY, CDR2 SVGAGI (reference sequence). This CDR3 has 15 residues. The CDR3 region has the DNA TGTGCCAGCAGCAACGACAGAACCTCTGGAAACACCATATATTTT. Amino acids: CASSNDRTSGNTIYF.

In its sample, this clone was seen a few times. This chain links TRBV5-6 with TRBJ2-7; 9 bases map to TRBD2. The junction had 8 bases not matched to a gene; V was cut back by 2 bases and J by 5 bases. The CDR3 sequence is 15 residues long. Germline values: CDR1 SGHDT, CDR2 YYEEEE. The CDR3 loop reads CASSFFRLAADEQYF. DNA for the CDR3: TGTGCCAGCAGCTTCTTTAGACTAGCGGCGGACGAGCAGTACTTC.

V usage is TRBV30 and J usage is TRBJ2-3; 7 bases are shared with TRBD1. V was pared by 3 bases and J by 1 base, with 13 bases of the junction left unmatched. There are 17 residues in the CDR3. The V gene's germline CDR1 is GTSNPN and CDR2 SVGIG (reference sequence). The CDR3 sequence: CAWRLGKQGWGTDTQYF. CDR3 DNA: TGTGCCTGGAGGTTGGGAAAACAGGGGTGGGGCACAGATACGCAGTATTTT.

This clone came up once. The germline gene is not matched at one end of the junction; a read error may be the cause. The rearrangement uses TRBV28 and TRBJ1-5; TRBD1 might be the D (6 bases). The CDR3 spans 14 residues. Germline values: CDR1 MDHEN, CDR2 SYDVKM. The CDR3 nucleotides read TGTGCCAGCACCGTGGGGGGGGCGGGTCAGCCCCAGAATTTT. It codes for CASTVGGAGQPQNF. The full variable domain, with the rest looked up from reference TRBV28 and TRBJ1-5, is DVKVTQSSRYLVKRTGEKVFLECVQDMDHENMFWYRQDPGLGLRLIYFSYDVKMKEKGDIPEGYSVSREKKERFSLILESASTNQTSMYLCASTVGGAGQPQNFGDGTRLSIL.

The rearrangement links TRBV7-9 to TRBJ1-1; D might be TRBD1 (6 bases). Between the trimmed V and J ends, which lost 7 bases and 1 base, there was a span of 19 bases. Germline loops: CDR1 SEHNR, CDR2 FQNEAQ (reference sequence). The CDR3 covers 16 residues. The chain's CDR3 is CASIRGPGQPNTEAFF. CDR3 sequence (DNA): TGTGCCAGCATCCGGGGTCCCGGACAGCCGAACACTGAAGCTTTCTTT.

The CDR3 protein is CASSLAGDPYEQYF. In nucleotides, the CDR3 is TGTGCCAGCAGTTTAGCAGGGGACCCCTACGAGCAGTACTTC. This sequence joins TRBV28 and TRBJ2-7; TRBD1 is a possible D gene (6 bases). This CDR3 has 14 amino acids. Trimming stripped 2 bases from V and 2 bases from J, with 10 bases between. Germline CDR1 and CDR2: MDHEN and SYDVKM.

This clone was observed a few times. V gene TRBV6-5 combines with J gene TRBJ2-1; TRBD2 aligns across 10 bases. CDR1 is MNHEY and CDR2 is SVGAGI in the germline V gene. This CDR3 region has 15 residues. Trimming cost V 6 bases and J 4 bases; bases outside gene matches: 6. CDR3 nucleotide sequence: TGTGCCAGCAGAAGCAGCGGGGGGGCATACAATGAGCAGTTCTTC. It specifies CASRSSGGAYNEQFF.

The V gene is TRBV28, the J gene TRBJ2-3; 7 bases are a match to TRBD2. CDR3 length equals 14 residues. Germline V gene lookup returns CDR1 MDHEN and CDR2 SYDVKM. The J segment lost 10 bases and the V segment lost 5 bases, leaving 12 bases of the junction unmatched. CDR3 loop: CASSPPGGPRAQYF. CDR3 nucleotides: TGTGCCAGCAGTCCACCGGGAGGCCCGAGGGCGCAGTATTTT. Looking up the rest from reference TRBV28 and TRBJ2-3 gives the full variable domain: DVKVTQSSRYLVKRTGEKVFLECVQDMDHENMFWYRQDPGLGLRLIYFSYDVKMKEKGDIPEGYSVSREKKERFSLILESASTNQTSMYLCASSPPGGPRAQYFGPGTRLTVL.